A selection of T cell receptor beta chains follows, all from one sample in a study of shared clonotypes between healthy human individuals. TCRdb keeps only in-frame clones here, not all; method: immunoSEQ multiplex PCR. In the table there are about 2.1 million clones, about 94% of which are singletons. Sequencing input: naive CD8+ T cells from PBMCs. These receptors were collected from a young man in good health. Some clones in this sample may be carry-over from other donors' samples. Each CDR3 is given with its conserved first and last residue. The D gene is left open where the match is weak. The size entry is marked missing in some rows and otherwise reads once, few, many or a size class.

v_call	clone_size	j_call	d_call	cdr3_aa	cdr3_nt
TRBV7-9	once	TRBJ1-4	-	CASSPSRPGEKLFF	TGTGCCAGCAGCCCCTCTAGACCGGGTGAAAAACTGTTTTTT
TRBV2	-	TRBJ1-2	-	CASSEVIQTFNYGYTF	TGTGCCAGCAGTGAAGTTATTCAGACCTTCAACTATGGCTACACCTTC
TRBV7-9	-	TRBJ2-7	-	CASSLAFSGEQYF	TGTGCCAGCAGCTTAGCCTTTTCGGGAGAGCAGTACTTC
TRBV9	-	TRBJ2-3	-	CASSVGRSTDTQYF	TGTGCCAGCAGCGTAGGACGGAGCACAGATACGCAGTATTTT
TRBV5-1	-	TRBJ2-1	-	CASSEWTAYNEQFF	TGCGCCAGCAGCGAATGGACAGCCTACAATGAGCAGTTCTTC
TRBV19	-	TRBJ2-1	-	CASSIGLINEQFF	TGTGCCAGTAGTATTGGACTAATTAATGAGCAGTTCTTC
TRBV6-1	-	TRBJ2-7	TRBD1	CASSEPGQEITYEQYF	TGTGCCAGCAGTGAGCCGGGACAGGAAATAACCTACGAGCAGTACTTC
TRBV11-2	-	TRBJ1-1	TRBD1	CASSSRGGPEAFF	TGTGCCAGCAGCTCCAGGGGGGGTCCTGAAGCTTTCTTT
TRBV5-6	-	TRBJ2-3	-	CASSLLLASSTDTQYF	TGTGCCAGCAGCTTGTTGCTAGCGTCTAGCACAGATACGCAGTATTTT
TRBV28	few	TRBJ1-1	-	CASSYGANTEAFF	TGTGCCAGCAGTTACGGGGCGAACACTGAAGCTTTCTTT
TRBV5-1	-	TRBJ2-7	TRBD2	CASSTTWTSGRIYEQYF	TGCGCCAGCAGCACCACCTGGACTAGCGGGAGGATCTACGAGCAGTACTTC
TRBV9	-	TRBJ1-1	-	CASSEPTQGGDNTEAFF	TGTGCCAGCAGTGAACCCACCCAGGGAGGGGACAACACTGAAGCTTTCTTT
TRBV27	-	TRBJ1-1	-	CASSFMAYTEAFF	TGTGCCAGCAGTTTTATGGCTTACACTGAAGCTTTCTTT
TRBV19	-	TRBJ1-5	-	CASSRGLTQHF	TGTGCCAGTAGTCGGGGACTGACCCAGCATTTT
TRBV19	-	TRBJ2-5	-	CASSIWVNSGETQYF	TGTGCCAGTAGTATCTGGGTCAATTCGGGGGAGACCCAGTACTTC
TRBV2	-	TRBJ2-7	TRBD1	CASRSRRHLDRGTYEQYF	TGTGCCAGCAGGTCCAGGCGACACCTGGACAGGGGAACCTACGAGCAGTACTTC
TRBV15	-	TRBJ1-4	TRBD1	CATSRGTEGAQKLFF	TGTGCCACCAGCAGGGGGACGGAGGGGGCACAAAAACTGTTTTTT
TRBV27	-	TRBJ2-7	TRBD1	CASSVRGPSSYEQYF	TGTGCCAGCAGTGTCAGGGGGCCCTCCTCCTACGAGCAGTACTTC
TRBV29-1	-	TRBJ2-1	-	CSVLDTLSYNEQFF	TGCAGCGTTTTAGATACGTTATCCTACAATGAGCAGTTCTTC
TRBV27	-	TRBJ2-1	-	CASSWGTSYNEQFF	TGTGCCAGCAGTTGGGGGACGTCCTACAATGAGCAGTTCTTC
TRBV6-5	-	TRBJ1-2	-	CASSTEVGYGYTF	TGTGCCAGCTCCACCGAGGTGGGCTATGGCTACACCTTC
TRBV9	-	TRBJ2-1	TRBD1	CASSAGDRSSYNEQFF	TGTGCCAGCAGCGCGGGGGACAGGAGCTCCTACAATGAGCAGTTCTTC
TRBV27	-	TRBJ2-3	-	CASSFNNLDTQYF	TGTGCCAGCAGTTTTAATAACCTCGATACGCAGTATTTT
TRBV11-2	-	TRBJ2-3	TRBD1	CASSPEPGTGGSDTQYF	TGTGCCAGCAGCCCCGAACCCGGGACAGGGGGGTCAGATACGCAGTATTTT
TRBV5-1	-	TRBJ2-3	TRBD2	CASSPGLAEDTQYF	TGCGCCAGCAGCCCCGGACTAGCGGAAGATACGCAGTATTTT
TRBV7-9	-	TRBJ1-4	-	CASSSPLSRLFF	TGTGCCAGCAGCTCACCTCTCTCTAGACTGTTTTTT
TRBV27	-	TRBJ2-7	TRBD2	CASSLYSGDYEQYF	TGTGCCAGCAGTTTATACAGCGGGGACTACGAGCAGTACTTC
TRBV28	-	TRBJ1-1	-	CASSQQYLNTEAFF	TGTGCCAGCAGTCAGCAATACTTGAACACTGAAGCTTTCTTT
TRBV27	-	TRBJ2-3	TRBD1	CASSWRTGTRDTQYF	TGTGCCAGCAGTTGGAGGACAGGGACAAGGGATACGCAGTATTTT
TRBV10-3	-	TRBJ1-1	-	CAISESRGIYTEAFF	TGTGCCATCAGTGAGTCAAGGGGAATTTACACTGAAGCTTTCTTT
TRBV6-6	-	TRBJ1-2	-	CASSYLNYGTDYGYTF	TGTGCCAGCAGTTACCTAAACTACGGGACGGACTATGGCTACACCTTC
TRBV30	-	TRBJ2-1	TRBD2	CAWAGDASGRQPYNEQFF	TGTGCCTGGGCAGGGGACGCTAGCGGGAGGCAACCCTACAATGAGCAGTTCTTC
TRBV15	-	TRBJ2-7	TRBD2	CATSRGGLAGVYEQYF	TGTGCCACCAGCAGAGGGGGCCTAGCGGGAGTGTACGAGCAGTACTTC
TRBV25-1	-	TRBJ1-4	TRBD1	CASSLGGLNEKLFF	TGTGCCAGCTCCCTAGGGGGCCTGAATGAAAAACTGTTTTTT
TRBV7-9	few	TRBJ1-1	-	CASSPGVGLYTEAFF	TGTGCCAGCAGCCCCGGGGTGGGACTTTACACTGAAGCTTTCTTT
TRBV27	-	TRBJ2-7	TRBD1	CASRDRGPTYEQYF	TGTGCCAGCCGGGACAGGGGCCCGACCTACGAGCAGTACTTC
TRBV7-3	-	TRBJ2-1	TRBD2	CASSLLIGGSDNEQFF	TGTGCCAGCAGCTTACTTATCGGGGGGAGCGACAATGAGCAGTTCTTC
TRBV13	-	TRBJ1-1	TRBD1	CASRISGGGTEAFF	TGTGCCAGCAGAATCTCAGGGGGAGGGACTGAAGCTTTCTTT
TRBV4-1	-	TRBJ1-3	-	CASSQALSYSGNTIYF	TGCGCCAGCAGCCAAGCGCTGTCCTACTCTGGAAACACCATATATTTT
TRBV6-6	-	TRBJ2-1	-	CASSYSPQSEQFF	TGTGCCAGCAGTTACTCCCCCCAGAGTGAGCAGTTCTTC
TRBV9	-	TRBJ2-7	-	CASSPIGGREQYF	TGTGCCAGCAGCCCGATCGGGGGCCGCGAGCAGTACTTC
TRBV5-1	-	TRBJ2-1	-	CASSWGVADRISYNEQFF	TGCGCCAGCAGCTGGGGGGTAGCGGATAGAATATCCTACAATGAGCAGTTCTTC
TRBV6-6	-	TRBJ1-5	-	CASTMTGSNQPQHF	TGTGCCAGCACCATGACTGGGAGCAATCAGCCCCAGCATTTT
TRBV5-1	few	TRBJ1-1	-	CASSRDYTEAFF	TGCGCCAGCAGCCGAGACTACACTGAAGCTTTCTTT
TRBV7-3	-	TRBJ2-1	TRBD2	CASSQGIVRLAGPNEQFF	TGTGCCAGCAGTCAGGGGATTGTCCGGCTAGCGGGGCCCAATGAGCAGTTCTTC
TRBV28	-	TRBJ1-1	-	CASNGARGTEAFF	TGTGCCAGCAACGGAGCACGCGGCACTGAAGCTTTCTTT
TRBV4-1	-	TRBJ1-2	-	CASSQDAGTNYGYTF	TGCGCCAGCAGCCAAGATGCAGGAACGAACTATGGCTACACCTTC
TRBV28	-	TRBJ1-1	-	CASRTRQILEGTEAFF	TGTGCCAGCAGGACAAGGCAGATTCTGGAGGGCACTGAAGCTTTCTTT
TRBV7-3	few	TRBJ2-2	-	CASSPNTGELFF	TGTGCCAGCAGCCCGAACACCGGGGAGCTGTTTTTT
TRBV13	-	TRBJ1-3	-	CASSPWGADGNTIYF	TGTGCCAGCAGCCCTTGGGGGGCGGATGGAAACACCATATATTTT
TRBV28	-	TRBJ1-3	TRBD1	CASSFGWTGMSNTIYF	TGTGCCAGCAGTTTCGGTTGGACAGGGATGTCGAACACCATATATTTT
TRBV7-9	once	TRBJ2-5	TRBD2	CASSATGLATETQYF	TGTGCCAGCAGCGCCACGGGACTAGCGACAGAGACCCAGTACTTC
TRBV28	-	TRBJ1-5	TRBD1	CASSPSRTGQPQHF	TGTGCCAGCAGCCCTAGCCGGACAGGACAGCCCCAGCATTTT
TRBV4-1	-	TRBJ1-1	TRBD1	CASSQVNRGRGTEAFF	TGCGCCAGCAGCCAAGTTAACAGGGGGCGAGGCACTGAAGCTTTCTTT
TRBV15	once	TRBJ2-7	TRBD1	CATSRVPTGDPEGQYF	TGTGCCACCAGCAGAGTTCCGACAGGGGACCCCGAAGGGCAGTACTTC